The clone carrying this TCR beta chain was recorded at least ten times. As yet, its antigen is unknown. A much bigger clone sits one base away, suggesting this may be a read error. The CDR3 runs 16 residues. Germline lookup yields CDR1 ENHRY and CDR2 SYGVKD. The source of the sample is a study of tumor-infiltrating lymphocytes in primary liver carcinoma. Study outcomes and limitations: Blood had a significantly lower top-250-clone fraction than tumors did (p = 0.039).

TCR beta cDNA was made from roughly 500 ng total RNA with a constant-region primer. Sequencing libraries for TCR beta derived from three nested multiplex PCR rounds that used slightly modified ARM-PCR. PCR rounds one and two used TRBV1-TRBV30 forward primers with a C-beta reverse primer for roughly 10 cycles each. MiXCR, applied by TCRdb to the multiplex PCR reads, yields one record per CDR3 protein. The data contain 100,000 or so distinct CDR3 sequences, about four fifths of them singletons. From roughly 20-30 mg of unsorted bulk tissue, DNA and RNA were co-extracted together. Tumor samples each held over 75% viable tumor cells.

The sample was liver tumor tissue from sampling region 3. Regarding subset: tumor region T3, left-lateral pole. The chain links TRBV10-3 to TRBJ2-1; TRBD2 matches at 13 bases. The sequence came from a man aged 40-50 years with primary liver carcinoma and hepatitis B virus infection. CDR3 loop: CAVSPGLAGNYNEQFF. CDR3 nucleotide sequence: TGTGCCGTCAGCCCGGGACTAGCGGGGAACTACAATGAGCAGTTCTTC.